This T cell receptor beta chain was sequenced in a study of shared clonotypes between healthy human individuals. Healthy HIV-negative adults without recent acute infections or vaccinations served as donors. This clone was recorded a few times. This CDR3 contains 14 residues. Germline CDR1 SGHAT, CDR2 FQNNGV. The V end lost 4 bases, the J end lost 6 bases, and 16 bases lay between the germline ends. Data came from immunoSEQ multiplex PCR; TCRdb stores just in-frame clones and leaves some out. The repertoire holds 2,500,000 or so clones, with around 93% as singletons. The sequence came from a young man in good health. Some clones in this sample may be carry-over from other donors' samples. Sequencing was carried out using naive CD4+ T cells from PBMCs. The sample's subset: CD45RA+ positively selected. The V and J genes are TRBV11-2 and TRBJ2-7; either TRBD1 or TRBD2 may supply D (5 bases each). The CDR3 reads CASSSGWGSLEQYF. The CDR3 bases are TGTGCCAGCAGCTCCGGTTGGGGGTCCCTCGAGCAGTACTTC. The full variable domain, with the rest looked up from reference TRBV11-2 and TRBJ2-7, is EAGVAQSPRYKIIEKRQSVAFWCNPISGHATLYWYQQILGQGPKLLIQFQNNGVVDDSQLPKDRFSAERLKGVDSTLKIQPAKLEDSAVYLCASSSGWGSLEQYFGPGTRLTVT.